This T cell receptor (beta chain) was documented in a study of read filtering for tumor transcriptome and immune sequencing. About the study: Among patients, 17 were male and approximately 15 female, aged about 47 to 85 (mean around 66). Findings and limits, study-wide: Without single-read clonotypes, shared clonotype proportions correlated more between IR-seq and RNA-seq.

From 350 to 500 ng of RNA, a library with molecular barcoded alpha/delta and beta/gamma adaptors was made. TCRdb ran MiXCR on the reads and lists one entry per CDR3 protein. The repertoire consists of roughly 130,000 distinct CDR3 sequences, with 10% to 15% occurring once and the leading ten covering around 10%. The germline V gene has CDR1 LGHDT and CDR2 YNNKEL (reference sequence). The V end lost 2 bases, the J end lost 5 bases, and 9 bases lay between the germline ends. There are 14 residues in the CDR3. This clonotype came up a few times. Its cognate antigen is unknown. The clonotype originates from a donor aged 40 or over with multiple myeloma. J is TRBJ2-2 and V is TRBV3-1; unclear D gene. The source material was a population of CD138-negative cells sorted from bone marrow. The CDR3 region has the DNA TGTGCCAGCAGCCAACAGAGACGGACCGGGGAGCTGTTTTTT. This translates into CASSQQRRTGELFF.